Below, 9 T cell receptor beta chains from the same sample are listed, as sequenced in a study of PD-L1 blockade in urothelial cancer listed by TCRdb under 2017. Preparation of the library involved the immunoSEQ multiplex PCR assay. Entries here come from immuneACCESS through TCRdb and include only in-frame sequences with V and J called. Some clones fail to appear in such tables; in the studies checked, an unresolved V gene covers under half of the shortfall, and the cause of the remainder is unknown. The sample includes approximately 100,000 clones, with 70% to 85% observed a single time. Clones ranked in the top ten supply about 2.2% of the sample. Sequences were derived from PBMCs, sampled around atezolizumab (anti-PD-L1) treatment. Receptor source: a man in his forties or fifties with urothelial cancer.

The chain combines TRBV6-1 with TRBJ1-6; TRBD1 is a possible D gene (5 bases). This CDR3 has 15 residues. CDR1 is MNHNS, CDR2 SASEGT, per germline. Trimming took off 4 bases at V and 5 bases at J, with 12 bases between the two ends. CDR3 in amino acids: CASSVVGADNSPLHF. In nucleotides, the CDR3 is TGTGCCAGCAGTGTTGTAGGGGCCGATAATTCACCCCTCCACTTT.

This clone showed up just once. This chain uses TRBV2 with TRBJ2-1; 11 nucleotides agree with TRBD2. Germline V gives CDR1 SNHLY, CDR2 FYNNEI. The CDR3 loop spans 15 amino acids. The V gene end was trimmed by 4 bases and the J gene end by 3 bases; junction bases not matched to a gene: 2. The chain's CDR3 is CASSAGLADYNEQFF. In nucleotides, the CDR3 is TGTGCCAGCAGTGCGGGACTAGCGGACTACAATGAGCAGTTCTTC.

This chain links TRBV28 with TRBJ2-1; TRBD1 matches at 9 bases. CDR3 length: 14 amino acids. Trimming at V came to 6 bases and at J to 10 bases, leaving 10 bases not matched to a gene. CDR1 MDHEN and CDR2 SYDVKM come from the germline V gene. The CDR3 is CASSPRQGVFEQFF. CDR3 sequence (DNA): TGTGCCAGCAGCCCCCGACAGGGGGTTTTCGAGCAGTTCTTC.

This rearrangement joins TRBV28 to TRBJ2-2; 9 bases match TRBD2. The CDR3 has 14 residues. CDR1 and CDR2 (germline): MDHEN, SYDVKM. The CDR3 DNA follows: TGTGGGGTAGCGGGAGCCCGTGACACCGGGGAGCTGTTTTTT. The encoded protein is CGVAGARDTGELFF.

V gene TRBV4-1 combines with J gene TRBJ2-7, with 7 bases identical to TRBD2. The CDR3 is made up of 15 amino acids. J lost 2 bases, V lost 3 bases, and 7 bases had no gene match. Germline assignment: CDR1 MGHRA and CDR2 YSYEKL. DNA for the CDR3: TGCGCCAGCAGCCAGGCATCTAGCGGTGCCTACGAGCAGTACTTC. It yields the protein CASSQASSGAYEQYF.

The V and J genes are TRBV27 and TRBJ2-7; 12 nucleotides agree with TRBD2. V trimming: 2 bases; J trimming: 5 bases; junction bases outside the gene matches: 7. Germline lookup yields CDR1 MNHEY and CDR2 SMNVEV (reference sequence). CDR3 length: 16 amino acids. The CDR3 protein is CASSLALAGGPNEQYF. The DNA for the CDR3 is TGTGCCAGCAGTTTAGCTCTAGCGGGAGGGCCTAACGAGCAGTACTTC.

CDR3 bases: TGTGCCTGGACACGCGGGGGCCGAGAGACCCAGTACTTC. It encodes CAWTRGGRETQYF. The J gene is TRBJ2-5, the V gene TRBV30, with a possible D match to TRBD2 (7 bases). Germline V CDR1 and CDR2: GTSNPN, SVGIG (reference sequence). Trimming removed 4 bases at V and 4 bases at J, with 13 bases between. The CDR3 extends over 13 amino acids.

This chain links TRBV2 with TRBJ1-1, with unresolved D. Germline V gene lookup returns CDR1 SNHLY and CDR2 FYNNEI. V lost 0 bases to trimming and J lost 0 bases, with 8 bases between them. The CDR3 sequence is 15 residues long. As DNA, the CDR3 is TGTGCCAGCAGTGAAGCGGGCAGCTTGAACACTGAAGCTTTCTTT. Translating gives CASSEAGSLNTEAFF.

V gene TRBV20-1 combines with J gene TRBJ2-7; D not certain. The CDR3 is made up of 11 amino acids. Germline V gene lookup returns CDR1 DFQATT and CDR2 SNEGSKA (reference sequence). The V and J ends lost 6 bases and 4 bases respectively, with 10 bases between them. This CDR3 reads CSAPTQYEQYF. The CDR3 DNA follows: TGCAGTGCCCCAACCCAGTACGAGCAGTACTTC.